These 23 T cell receptor beta chains share one sample of origin, sequenced in a study of blood T cell repertoires in COVID-19. Sequencing used immunoSEQ multiplex PCR; TCRdb keeps in-frame clones, though not all of them. The sample records about 110,000 clones, over 75% being singletons. The specimen was peripheral blood. The receptors stem from a woman aged 45-59 years with acute or convalescent COVID-19.

There are a few counts of this clone. The chain is built from TRBV6-5 and TRBJ1-2; tentative D call: TRBD1 (6 bases). The CDR3 covers 13 residues. Deletions cut 6 bases from V and 4 bases from J, with 12 bases between. Germline loops: CDR1 MNHEY, CDR2 SVGAGI. The CDR3: CASRVTGFYGYTF. CDR3 bases: TGTGCCAGCAGAGTTACAGGGTTCTATGGCTACACCTTC.

This clone was observed a single time. The rearrangement uses TRBV9 and TRBJ1-2, with D possibly TRBD1 on 6 matching bases. V was trimmed by 0 bases and J by 2 bases, leaving 23 bases between them. Per germline, CDR1 SGDLS and CDR2 YYNGEE. The CDR3 consists of 19 residues. In nucleotides, the CDR3 is TGTGCCAGCAGCGTAGTCGTCGGCGCACGGGGGGCGTTGAACTATGGCTACACCTTC. This translates into CASSVVVGARGALNYGYTF.

This rearrangement joins TRBV3-1 (or the pseudogene TRBV3-2) to TRBJ1-2; D not resolved. The CDR3 covers 12 residues. V was shortened by 7 bases and J by 4 bases, with 10 bases between the two germline ends. The germline gives CDR1 LGHDT, CDR2 YNNKEL (reference sequence). As DNA, the CDR3 is TGTGCCAGCACTCGTGGGAGCTATGGCTACACCTTC. This sequence encodes CASTRGSYGYTF.

The chain employs TRBV18 and TRBJ2-1; a possible D gene is TRBD1 (5 bases). This CDR3 is 18 amino acids long. The V gene's germline CDR1 is KGHSH and CDR2 LQKENI. Trimming removed 0 bases from V and 5 bases from J, with 20 bases in between. The chain's CDR3 is CASSPPGLFRATNNEQFF. The CDR3 coding sequence is TGTGCCAGCTCACCACCGGGGCTGTTCAGAGCTACAAACAATGAGCAGTTCTTC.

The chain joins TRBV7-9 to TRBJ1-2, with 8 bases that match TRBD1. This CDR3 has 17 residues. The V and J ends lost 5 bases and 4 bases, in that order; junction bases with no gene match: 15. The V gene's germline CDR1 is SEHNR and CDR2 FQNEAQ (reference sequence). CDR3 DNA sequence: TGTGCCAGCAGCCCTGACCTCGGACAGGGCGTCGGCTATGGCTACACCTTC. It encodes CASSPDLGQGVGYGYTF.

This chain uses TRBV5-4 with TRBJ2-2, with unresolved D. V was pared by 5 bases and J by 7 bases, with 12 bases between. CDR3 size: 13 residues. Germline assignment: CDR1 SGHNT and CDR2 YYREEE (reference sequence). CDR3 in amino acids: CASRSRLNGELFF. The CDR3 DNA reads as TGTGCCAGCAGATCCCGCCTAAACGGGGAGCTGTTTTTT.

The J gene is TRBJ1-6, the V gene TRBV3-1 (or the pseudogene TRBV3-2); 9 bases align to TRBD1. There are 17 residues in the CDR3. Trimming cost V 2 bases and J 4 bases; bases outside gene matches: 6. CDR1 and CDR2 from the germline V gene are LGHDT and YNNKEL (reference sequence). This chain's CDR3 is CASSQLTGGEYNSPLHF. CDR3 coding DNA: TGTGCCAGCAGCCAATTAACAGGGGGCGAATATAATTCACCCCTCCACTTT.

This clone was recorded once. This chain links TRBV30 with TRBJ2-2, with 8 nucleotides matching TRBD1. CDR1 GTSNPN and CDR2 SVGIG come from the germline V gene (reference sequence). The CDR3 has 18 amino acids. Trimming cost V 0 bases and J 5 bases; bases outside gene matches: 14. The CDR3, as DNA: TGTGCCTGGAGTGTAAAGTACCAGGGGGCGCGGGATACCGGGGAGCTGTTTTTT. This translates into CAWSVKYQGARDTGELFF.

The V and J genes are TRBV7-3 and TRBJ2-1; 8 bases are a match to TRBD1. The trim removed 1 base at V and 9 bases at J, leaving 11 bases unmatched. Per the germline V gene, CDR1 is SGHTA and CDR2 is FQGTGA. The CDR3 sequence is 16 residues long. The CDR3 sequence is CASSLRGGPGGSEQFF. The CDR3, as DNA: TGTGCCAGCAGCTTAAGGGGTGGACCAGGGGGCTCTGAGCAGTTCTTC.

CDR3: CASSRDIDYEQYF. For the CDR3, the DNA is TGTGCCAGCAGCCGGGACATCGACTACGAGCAGTACTTC. The V call is TRBV5-6, the J call TRBJ2-7, with D perhaps TRBD1 (6 bases). The CDR3 totals 13 residues. Trimming removed 4 bases from V and 3 bases from J, with 11 bases in between. Germline-derived CDR1 and CDR2 are SGHDT and YYEEEE.

The CDR3 is CASSLLGTGGADTQYF. As DNA, the CDR3 is TGCGCCAGCAGCTTGTTAGGGACAGGGGGGGCAGATACGCAGTATTTT. This chain joins TRBV5-1 and TRBJ2-3; the match to TRBD1 covers 11 bases. Germline CDR1 and CDR2: SGHRS and YFSETQ. V trimming: 1 base; J trimming: 4 bases; junction bases outside the gene matches: 5. The CDR3 length is 16 residues.

Only one count was recorded for this clone. The chain carries TRBV5-1 and TRBJ1-1; D not resolved. Germline V gene sequence: CDR1 SGHRS, CDR2 YFSETQ. The CDR3 runs to 14 residues. V was shortened by 3 bases and J by 0 bases, with 9 bases between the two germline ends. This chain's CDR3 is CASSSSGLNTEAFF. The CDR3 nucleotides read TGCGCCAGCAGCTCCTCAGGCCTGAACACTGAAGCTTTCTTT.

The chain joins TRBV9 to TRBJ2-3, with D possibly being TRBD2 (6 bases). This CDR3 region has 15 residues. The germline gives CDR1 SGDLS, CDR2 YYNGEE. V shed 3 bases and J shed 2 bases, with 13 bases lying between them. The CDR3 DNA is TGTGCCAGCAGCGCCCGGACTACTCCCACAGATACGCAGTATTTT. This encodes CASSARTTPTDTQYF.

J is TRBJ2-1 and V is TRBV7-4; a possible D gene is TRBD1 (6 bases). The length of the CDR3 is 20 residues. Trimming took off 8 bases at V and 0 bases at J, with 29 bases between the two ends. Germline V gives CDR1 SGHVT, CDR2 SQSDAQ. The chain's CDR3 is CASPTDSAGRRYSSYNEQFF. DNA of the CDR3: TGTGCCAGCCCGACGGACAGTGCAGGTCGCCGTTATAGCTCCTACAATGAGCAGTTCTTC.

The chain has TRBV5-4 and TRBJ1-1; 7 bases agree with TRBD1. The CDR3 is made up of 15 amino acids. The V gene end was trimmed by 4 bases and the J gene end by 1 base; junction bases not matched to a gene: 7. Germline V gene sequence: CDR1 SGHNT, CDR2 YYREEE (reference sequence). Here the CDR3 DNA reads TGTGCCAGCAGCACTGACAGGGTCCCGAACACTGAAGCTTTCTTT. It is translated as CASSTDRVPNTEAFF.

This clone was seen only a few times. The CDR3 here is CASSFGQIQETQYF. Written as DNA, the CDR3 is TGCGCCAGCAGCTTCGGACAGATACAAGAGACCCAGTACTTC. The chain employs TRBV5-1 and TRBJ2-5; tentatively, D is TRBD1 (6 bases). V dropped 2 bases and J dropped 2 bases, with 10 bases sitting between them. The germline V gene encodes CDR1 SGHRS and CDR2 YFSETQ. The CDR3 consists of 14 residues. Complete variable domain (other parts from reference TRBV5-1 and TRBJ2-5): KAGVTQTPRYLIKTRGQQVTLSCSPISGHRSVSWYQQTPGQGLQFLFEYFSETQRNKGNFPGRFSGRQFSNSRSEMNVSTLELGDSALYLCASSFGQIQETQYFGPGTRLLVL.

This chain joins TRBV2 and TRBJ1-4; D not resolved. V lost 6 bases and J 1 base, leaving 12 bases between the germline ends. The CDR3 is 15 amino acids. Germline V CDR1 and CDR2: SNHLY, FYNNEI. The chain's CDR3 is CASSAQALTNEKLFF. CDR3 DNA: TGTGCCAGCAGCGCCCAGGCGTTAACTAATGAAAAACTGTTTTTT.

The rearrangement uses TRBV2 and TRBJ2-1, with D possibly TRBD1 on 5 matching bases. CDR1 is SNHLY and CDR2 is FYNNEI in the germline V gene. Trimming stripped 7 bases from V and 2 bases from J, with 9 bases between. This CDR3 region has 13 residues. Here the CDR3 DNA reads TGTGCCAGCAATCCAGGGCCCTACAATGAGCAGTTCTTC. Its translation: CASNPGPYNEQFF.

This clone has only a few counts. The V call is TRBV24-1, the J call TRBJ2-2; 7 nucleotides match TRBD1. Germline trimming cut 4 bases from V and 4 bases from J; bases unmatched to any gene: 23. The CDR3 spans 21 residues. The germline gives CDR1 KGHDR, CDR2 SFDVKD. The CDR3 protein is CATSDPESADREMRGTGELFF. The DNA for the CDR3 is TGTGCCACCAGTGACCCCGAATCGGCTGACAGGGAAATGAGGGGCACCGGGGAGCTGTTTTTT.

The J gene is TRBJ2-7, the V gene TRBV19; D is possibly TRBD1 (5 bases). Trimming cost V 4 bases and J 3 bases, with 7 bases left between them. CDR3 length: 12 residues. Germline CDR1 LNHDA, CDR2 SQIVND (reference sequence). CDR3 nucleotide sequence: TGTGCCAGTAGTAAAAGGGGCTACGAGCAGTACTTC. Amino acid sequence: CASSKRGYEQYF.

The V gene is TRBV19, the J gene TRBJ1-5; TRBD1 aligns across 8 bases. V shed 6 bases, J shed 5 bases, and the junction held 3 bases outside the gene matches. The CDR3 consists of 13 residues. From germline, CDR1 is LNHDA and CDR2 SQIVND (reference sequence). CDR3 in DNA: TGTGCCAGTAGCCCGACAGGGGATCAGCCCCAGCATTTT. This encodes CASSPTGDQPQHF.

The genes are TRBV2 and TRBJ1-1; 7 nucleotides agree with TRBD1. CDR1 and CDR2 from the germline V gene are SNHLY and FYNNEI. The CDR3 covers 13 residues. J was trimmed by 5 bases and V by 6 bases; bases with no gene match: 6. CDR3 bases: TGTGCCAGCAGCCCCGACAGGGTGACTGAAGCTTTCTTT. Amino acids: CASSPDRVTEAFF.

The chain is built from TRBV19 and TRBJ1-1, with 8 positions matching TRBD1. Germline-derived CDR1 and CDR2 are LNHDA and SQIVND (reference sequence). This CDR3 comprises 14 residues. V was pared by 6 bases and J by 5 bases, with 8 bases of the junction left unmatched. CDR3 amino acids: CASRAGGAWTEAFF. The CDR3 DNA is TGTGCCAGTAGGGCAGGGGGCGCTTGGACTGAAGCTTTCTTT.